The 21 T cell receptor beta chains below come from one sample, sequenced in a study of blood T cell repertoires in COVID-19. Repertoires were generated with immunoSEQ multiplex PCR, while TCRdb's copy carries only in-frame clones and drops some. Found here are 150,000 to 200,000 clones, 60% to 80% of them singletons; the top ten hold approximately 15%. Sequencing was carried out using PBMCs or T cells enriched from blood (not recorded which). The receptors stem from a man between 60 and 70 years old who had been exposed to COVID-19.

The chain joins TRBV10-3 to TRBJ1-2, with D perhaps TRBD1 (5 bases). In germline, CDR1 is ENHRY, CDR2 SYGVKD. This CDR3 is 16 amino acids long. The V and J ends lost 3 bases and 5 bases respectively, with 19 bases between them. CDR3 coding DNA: TGTGCCATCAGTGAATTTCCCGCGGCAGGGAGGTATGGCTACACCTTC. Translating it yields CAISEFPAAGRYGYTF.

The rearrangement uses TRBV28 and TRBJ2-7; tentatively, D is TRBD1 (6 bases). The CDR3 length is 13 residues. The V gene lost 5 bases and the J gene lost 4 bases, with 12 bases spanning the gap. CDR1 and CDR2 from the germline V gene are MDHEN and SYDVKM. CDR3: CASSPAQGYEQYF. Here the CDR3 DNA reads TGTGCCAGCAGTCCCGCCCAGGGGTACGAGCAGTACTTC.

CDR3 in DNA: TGTGCCAGCAGCTTAGTAGAGAATCAGCCCCAGCATTTT. The encoded protein is CASSLVENQPQHF. V and J are TRBV7-9 and TRBJ1-5, with no clear D. The CDR3 extends over 13 amino acids. The germline CDR1 and CDR2 sequences are SEHNR and FQNEAQ (reference sequence). V dropped 1 base and J dropped 4 bases, with 5 bases sitting between them.

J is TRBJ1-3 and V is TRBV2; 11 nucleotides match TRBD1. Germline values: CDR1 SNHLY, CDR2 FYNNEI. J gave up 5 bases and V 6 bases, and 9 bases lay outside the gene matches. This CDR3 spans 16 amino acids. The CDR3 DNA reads TGTGCCAGCAGCGGACCGGGACAGGGGGATAGAAACACCATATATTTT. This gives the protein CASSGPGQGDRNTIYF.

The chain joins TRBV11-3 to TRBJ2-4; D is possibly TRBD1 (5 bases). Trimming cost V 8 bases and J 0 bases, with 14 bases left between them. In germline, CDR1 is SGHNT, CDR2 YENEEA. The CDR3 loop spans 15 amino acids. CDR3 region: CASRSAREAKNIQYF. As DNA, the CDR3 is TGTGCCAGCCGATCAGCCAGGGAAGCCAAAAACATTCAGTACTTC.

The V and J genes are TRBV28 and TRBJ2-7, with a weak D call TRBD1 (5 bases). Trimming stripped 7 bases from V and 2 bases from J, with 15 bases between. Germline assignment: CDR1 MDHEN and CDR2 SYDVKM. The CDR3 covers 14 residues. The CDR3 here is CASNFQGKPYEQYF. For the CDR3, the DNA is TGTGCCAGCAATTTCCAGGGCAAACCCTACGAGCAGTACTTC. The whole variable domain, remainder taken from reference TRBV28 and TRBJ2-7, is DVKVTQSSRYLVKRTGEKVFLECVQDMDHENMFWYRQDPGLGLRLIYFSYDVKMKEKGDIPEGYSVSREKKERFSLILESASTNQTSMYLCASNFQGKPYEQYFGPGTRLTVT.

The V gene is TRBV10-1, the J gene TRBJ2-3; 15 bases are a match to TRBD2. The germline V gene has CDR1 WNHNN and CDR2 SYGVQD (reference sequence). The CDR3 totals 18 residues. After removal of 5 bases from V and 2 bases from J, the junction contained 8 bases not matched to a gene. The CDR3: CASSFGLAGGLNTDTQYF. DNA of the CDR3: TGCGCCAGCAGTTTCGGACTAGCGGGAGGGCTGAACACAGATACGCAGTATTTT.

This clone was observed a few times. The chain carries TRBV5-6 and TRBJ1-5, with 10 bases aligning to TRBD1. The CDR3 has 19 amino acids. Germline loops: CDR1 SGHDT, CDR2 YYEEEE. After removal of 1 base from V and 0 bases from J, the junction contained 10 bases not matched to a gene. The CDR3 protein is CASSLSRDRGEYSNQPQHF. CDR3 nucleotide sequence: TGTGCCAGCAGCTTGTCGAGGGACAGGGGTGAATATAGCAATCAGCCCCAGCATTTT.

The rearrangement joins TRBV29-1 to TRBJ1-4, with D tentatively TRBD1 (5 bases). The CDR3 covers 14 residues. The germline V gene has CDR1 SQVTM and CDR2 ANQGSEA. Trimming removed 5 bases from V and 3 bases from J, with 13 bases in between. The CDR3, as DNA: TGCAGCGTTTCCCAGGGTGTACCTAATGAAAAACTGTTTTTT. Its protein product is CSVSQGVPNEKLFF.

The CDR3 region has the DNA TGTGCCAGCAGCCACGGACTAGCGGGGGATCTGTTGGAGACCCAGTACTTC. It codes for CASSHGLAGDLLETQYF. The chain recombines TRBV3-1 (or the pseudogene TRBV3-2) with TRBJ2-5; 13 bases are shared with TRBD2. This CDR3 region has 17 residues. The V segment lost 3 bases and the J segment 5 bases; nucleotides outside the gene matches: 9. CDR1 is LGHDT, CDR2 YNNKEL, per germline (reference sequence).

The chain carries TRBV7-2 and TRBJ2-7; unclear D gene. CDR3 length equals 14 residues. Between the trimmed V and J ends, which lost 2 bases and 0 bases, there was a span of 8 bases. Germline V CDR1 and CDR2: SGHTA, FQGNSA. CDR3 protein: CASSLLAVSYEQYF. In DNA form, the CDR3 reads TGTGCCAGCAGCTTATTGGCAGTCTCCTACGAGCAGTACTTC.

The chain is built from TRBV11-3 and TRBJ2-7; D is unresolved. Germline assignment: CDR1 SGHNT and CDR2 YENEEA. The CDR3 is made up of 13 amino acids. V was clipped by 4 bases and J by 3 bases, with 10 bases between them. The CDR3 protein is CASSYSTDYEQYF. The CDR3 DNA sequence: TGTGCCAGCAGCTATTCTACCGACTACGAGCAGTACTTC.

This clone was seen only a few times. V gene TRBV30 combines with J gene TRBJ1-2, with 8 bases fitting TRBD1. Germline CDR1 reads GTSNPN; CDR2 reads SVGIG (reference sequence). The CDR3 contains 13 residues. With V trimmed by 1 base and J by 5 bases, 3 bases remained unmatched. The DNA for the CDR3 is TGTGCCTGGAGTGGCAACAGGGGGTATGGCTACACCTTC. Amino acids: CAWSGNRGYGYTF.

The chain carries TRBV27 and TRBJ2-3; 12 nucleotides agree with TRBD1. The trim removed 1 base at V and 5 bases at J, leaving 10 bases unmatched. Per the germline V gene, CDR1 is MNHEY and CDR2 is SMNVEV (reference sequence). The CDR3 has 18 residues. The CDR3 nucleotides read TGTGCCAGCAGTTTATGGTCAGGGGACAGGGGGCGCGGAGATACGCAGTATTTT. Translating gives CASSLWSGDRGRGDTQYF.

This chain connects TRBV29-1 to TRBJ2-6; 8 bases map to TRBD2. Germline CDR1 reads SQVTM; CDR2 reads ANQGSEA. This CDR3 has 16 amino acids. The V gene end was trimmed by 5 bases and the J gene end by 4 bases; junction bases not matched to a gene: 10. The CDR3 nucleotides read TGCAGCGTTCTGCGAGCGGGAGAGTCCGGGGCCAACGTCCTGACTTTC. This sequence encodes CSVLRAGESGANVLTF.

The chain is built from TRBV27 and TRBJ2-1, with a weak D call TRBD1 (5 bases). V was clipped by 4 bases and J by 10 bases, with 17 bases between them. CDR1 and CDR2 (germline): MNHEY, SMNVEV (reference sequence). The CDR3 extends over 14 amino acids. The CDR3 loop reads CASSSVNQGAEQFF. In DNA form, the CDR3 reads TGTGCCAGCAGTTCTGTTAACCAAGGGGCGGAGCAGTTCTTC.

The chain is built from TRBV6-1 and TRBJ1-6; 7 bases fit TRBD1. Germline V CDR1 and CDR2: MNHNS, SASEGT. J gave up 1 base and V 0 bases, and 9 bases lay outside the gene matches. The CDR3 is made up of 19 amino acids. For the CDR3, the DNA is TGTGCCAGCAGTGAAGCGTTAAGGGGGCAAGGGTCCTATAATTCACCCCTCCACTTT. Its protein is CASSEALRGQGSYNSPLHF.

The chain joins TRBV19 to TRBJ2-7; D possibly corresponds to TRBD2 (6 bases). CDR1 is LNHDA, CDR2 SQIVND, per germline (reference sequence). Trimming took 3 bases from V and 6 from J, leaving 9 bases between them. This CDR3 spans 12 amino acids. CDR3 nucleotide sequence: TGTGCCAGTAGTATTGGGACTCCCGAGCAGTACTTC. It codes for CASSIGTPEQYF.

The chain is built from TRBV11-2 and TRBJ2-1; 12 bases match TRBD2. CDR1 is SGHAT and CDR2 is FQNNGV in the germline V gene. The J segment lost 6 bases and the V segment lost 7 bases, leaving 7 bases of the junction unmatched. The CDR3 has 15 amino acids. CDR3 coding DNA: TGTGCCAGCACCCCGACTAGCGGGAGTCGCAATGAGCAGTTCTTC. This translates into CASTPTSGSRNEQFF.

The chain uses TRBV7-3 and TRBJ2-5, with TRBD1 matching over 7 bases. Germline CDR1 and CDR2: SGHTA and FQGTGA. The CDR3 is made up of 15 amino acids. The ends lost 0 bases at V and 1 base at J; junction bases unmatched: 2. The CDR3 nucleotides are TGTGCCAGCAGCTTAACGGCAGGGGGCCAAGAGACCCAGTACTTC. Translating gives CASSLTAGGQETQYF.

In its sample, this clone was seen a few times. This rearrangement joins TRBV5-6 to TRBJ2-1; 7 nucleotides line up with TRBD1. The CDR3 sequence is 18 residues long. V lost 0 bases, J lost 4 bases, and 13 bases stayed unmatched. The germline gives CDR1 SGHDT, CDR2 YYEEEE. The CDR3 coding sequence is TGTGCCAGCAGCTTGGTTAGCTGGGCGACAGGGTGGTACAATGAGCAGTTCTTC. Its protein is CASSLVSWATGWYNEQFF.